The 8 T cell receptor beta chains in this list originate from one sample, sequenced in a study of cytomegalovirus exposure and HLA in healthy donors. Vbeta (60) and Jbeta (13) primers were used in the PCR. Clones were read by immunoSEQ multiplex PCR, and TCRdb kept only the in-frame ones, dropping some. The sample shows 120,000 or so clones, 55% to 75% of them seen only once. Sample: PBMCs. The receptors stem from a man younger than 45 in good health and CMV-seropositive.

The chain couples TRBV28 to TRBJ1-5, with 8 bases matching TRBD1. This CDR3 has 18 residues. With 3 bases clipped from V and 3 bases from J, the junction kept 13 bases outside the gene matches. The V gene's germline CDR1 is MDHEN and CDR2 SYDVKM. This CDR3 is CASSFEPRRQGYNQPQHF. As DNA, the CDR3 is TGTGCCAGCAGTTTCGAACCAAGGAGACAGGGGTACAATCAGCCCCAGCATTTT.

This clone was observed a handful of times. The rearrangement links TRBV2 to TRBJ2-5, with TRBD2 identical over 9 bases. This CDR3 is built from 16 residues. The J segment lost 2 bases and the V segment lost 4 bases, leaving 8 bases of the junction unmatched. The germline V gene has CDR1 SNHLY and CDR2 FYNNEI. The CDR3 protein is CASSVSSGRYQETQYF. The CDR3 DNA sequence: TGTGCCAGCAGTGTATCCAGCGGGAGGTATCAAGAGACCCAGTACTTC.

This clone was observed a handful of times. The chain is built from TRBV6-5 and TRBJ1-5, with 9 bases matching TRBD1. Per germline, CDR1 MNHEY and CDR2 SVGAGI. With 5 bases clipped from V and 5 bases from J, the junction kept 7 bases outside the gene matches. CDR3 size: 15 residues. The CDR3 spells CASSRDRARDQPQHF. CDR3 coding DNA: TGTGCCAGCAGTCGGGACAGGGCTCGGGATCAGCCCCAGCATTTT.

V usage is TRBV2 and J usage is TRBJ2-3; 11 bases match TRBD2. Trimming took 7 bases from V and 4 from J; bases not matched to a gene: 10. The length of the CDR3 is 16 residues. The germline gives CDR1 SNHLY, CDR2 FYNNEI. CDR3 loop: CASTGLAGGGSDTQYF. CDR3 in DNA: TGTGCCAGCACGGGTCTAGCGGGAGGAGGATCAGATACGCAGTATTTT.

The CDR3 here is CASSQWWLGDGETQYF. The CDR3 region has the DNA TGTGCCAGCAGCCAATGGTGGCTAGGCGACGGGGAGACCCAGTACTTC. The chain joins TRBV4-2 to TRBJ2-5; no definite D call. This CDR3 region has 16 residues. Between the trimmed V and J ends, which lost 2 bases and 5 bases, there was a span of 18 bases. Germline V gives CDR1 LGHNA, CDR2 YNFKEQ.

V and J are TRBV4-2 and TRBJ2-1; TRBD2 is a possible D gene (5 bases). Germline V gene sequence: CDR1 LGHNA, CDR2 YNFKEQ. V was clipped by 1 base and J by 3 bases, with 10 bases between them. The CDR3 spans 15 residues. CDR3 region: CASSQGGLFYNEQFF. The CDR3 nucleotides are TGTGCCAGCAGCCAAGGCGGGCTATTCTACAATGAGCAGTTCTTC.

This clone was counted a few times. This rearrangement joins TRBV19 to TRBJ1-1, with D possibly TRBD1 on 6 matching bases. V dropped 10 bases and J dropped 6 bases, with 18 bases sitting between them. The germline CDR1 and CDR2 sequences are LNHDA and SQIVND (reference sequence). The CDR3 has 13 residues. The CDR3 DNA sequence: TGTGCCACAGAACAGGGCTGGGGCGCTGAAGCTTTCTTT. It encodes CATEQGWGAEAFF.

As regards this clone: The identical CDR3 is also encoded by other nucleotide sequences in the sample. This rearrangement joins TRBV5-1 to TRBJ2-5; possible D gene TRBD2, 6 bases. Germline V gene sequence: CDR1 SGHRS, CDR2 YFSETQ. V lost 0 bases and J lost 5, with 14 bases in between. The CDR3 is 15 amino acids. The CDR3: CASSLGGTGEETQYF. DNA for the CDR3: TGCGCCAGCAGCTTGGGAGGGACTGGAGAGGAGACCCAGTACTTC. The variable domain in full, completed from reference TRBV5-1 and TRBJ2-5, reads KAGVTQTPRYLIKTRGQQVTLSCSPISGHRSVSWYQQTPGQGLQFLFEYFSETQRNKGNFPGRFSGRQFSNSRSEMNVSTLELGDSALYLCASSLGGTGEETQYFGPGTRLLVL.